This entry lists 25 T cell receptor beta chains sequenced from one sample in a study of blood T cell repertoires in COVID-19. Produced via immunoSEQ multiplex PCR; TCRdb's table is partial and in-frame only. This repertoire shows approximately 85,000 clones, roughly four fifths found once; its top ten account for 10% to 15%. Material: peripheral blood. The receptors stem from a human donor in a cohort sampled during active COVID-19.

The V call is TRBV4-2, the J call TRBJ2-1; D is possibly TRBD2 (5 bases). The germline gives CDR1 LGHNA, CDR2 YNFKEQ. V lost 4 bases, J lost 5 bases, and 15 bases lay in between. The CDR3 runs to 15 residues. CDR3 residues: CASSPGTPGNNEQFF. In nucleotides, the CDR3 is TGTGCCAGCAGCCCCGGAACACCGGGGAACAATGAGCAGTTCTTC.

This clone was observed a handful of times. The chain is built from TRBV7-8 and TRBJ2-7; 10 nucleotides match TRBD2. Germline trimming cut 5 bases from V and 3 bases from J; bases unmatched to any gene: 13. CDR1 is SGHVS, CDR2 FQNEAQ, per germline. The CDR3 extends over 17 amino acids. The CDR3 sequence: CASSLGVVAGGLYEQYF. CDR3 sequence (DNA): TGTGCCAGCAGCCTGGGGGTAGTAGCGGGGGGACTCTACGAGCAGTACTTC.

The CDR3 reads CASSSARWGANTGELFF. The CDR3 DNA follows: TGTGCCAGCAGCTCCGCCCGTTGGGGGGCGAACACCGGGGAGCTGTTTTTT. This rearrangement joins TRBV11-3 to TRBJ2-2, with D possibly matching TRBD2 (6 bases). V was trimmed by 4 bases and J by 0 bases, leaving 15 bases between them. CDR1 SGHNT and CDR2 YENEEA come from the germline V gene. This CDR3 comprises 17 residues.

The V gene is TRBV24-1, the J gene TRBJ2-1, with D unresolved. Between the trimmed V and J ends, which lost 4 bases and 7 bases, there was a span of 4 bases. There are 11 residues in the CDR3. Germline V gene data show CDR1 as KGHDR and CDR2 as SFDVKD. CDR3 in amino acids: CATSEHNEQFF. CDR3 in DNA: TGTGCCACCAGTGAACATAATGAGCAGTTCTTC.

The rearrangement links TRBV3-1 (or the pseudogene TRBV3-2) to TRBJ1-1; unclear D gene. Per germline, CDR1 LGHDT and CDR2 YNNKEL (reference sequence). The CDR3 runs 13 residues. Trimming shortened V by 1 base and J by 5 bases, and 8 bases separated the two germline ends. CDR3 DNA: TGTGCCAGCAGCCAAGGAGGGAGGACTGAAGCTTTCTTT. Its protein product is CASSQGGRTEAFF.

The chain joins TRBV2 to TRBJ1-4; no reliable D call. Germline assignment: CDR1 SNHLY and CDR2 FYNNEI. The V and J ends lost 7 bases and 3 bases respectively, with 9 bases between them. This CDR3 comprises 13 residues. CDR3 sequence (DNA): TGTGCCAGCATATTGTCAGCTAATGAAAAACTGTTTTTT. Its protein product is CASILSANEKLFF.

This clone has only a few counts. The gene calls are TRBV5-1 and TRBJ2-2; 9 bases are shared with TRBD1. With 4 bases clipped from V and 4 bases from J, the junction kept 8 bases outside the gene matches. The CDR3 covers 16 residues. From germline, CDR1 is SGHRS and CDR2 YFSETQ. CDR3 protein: CASSPRTGVSTGELFF. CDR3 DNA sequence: TGCGCCAGCAGCCCCAGGACAGGGGTTAGCACCGGGGAGCTGTTTTTT.

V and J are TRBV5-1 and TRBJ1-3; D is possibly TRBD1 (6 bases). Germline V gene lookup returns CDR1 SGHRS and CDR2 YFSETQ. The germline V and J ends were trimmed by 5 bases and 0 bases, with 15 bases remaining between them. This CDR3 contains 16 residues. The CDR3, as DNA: TGCGCCAGCAGTAAGGGGGACGCATCCTCTGGAAACACCATATATTTT. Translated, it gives CASSKGDASSGNTIYF. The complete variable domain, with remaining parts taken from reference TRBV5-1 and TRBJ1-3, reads KAGVTQTPRYLIKTRGQQVTLSCSPISGHRSVSWYQQTPGQGLQFLFEYFSETQRNKGNFPGRFSGRQFSNSRSEMNVSTLELGDSALYLCASSKGDASSGNTIYFGEGSWLTVV.

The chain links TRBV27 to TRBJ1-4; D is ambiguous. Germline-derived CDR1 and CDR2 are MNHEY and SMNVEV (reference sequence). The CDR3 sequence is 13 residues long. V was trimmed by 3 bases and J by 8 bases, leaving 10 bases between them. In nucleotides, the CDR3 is TGTGCCAGCAGTTTGGAGGGCGAGGAAAAACTGTTTTTT. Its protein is CASSLEGEEKLFF.

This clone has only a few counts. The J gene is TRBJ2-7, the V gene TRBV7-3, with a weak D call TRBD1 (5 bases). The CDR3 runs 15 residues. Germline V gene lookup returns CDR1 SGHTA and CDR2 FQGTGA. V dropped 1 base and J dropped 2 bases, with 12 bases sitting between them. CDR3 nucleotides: TGTGCCAGCAGCTTAAGCCCAGGGAATGCCTACGAGCAGTACTTC. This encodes CASSLSPGNAYEQYF.

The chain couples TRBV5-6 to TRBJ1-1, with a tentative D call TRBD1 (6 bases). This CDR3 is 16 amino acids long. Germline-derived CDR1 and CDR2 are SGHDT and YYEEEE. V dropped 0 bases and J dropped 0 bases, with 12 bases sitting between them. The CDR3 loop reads CASSLARTDLNTEAFF. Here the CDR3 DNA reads TGTGCCAGCAGCTTGGCTAGGACAGACTTGAACACTGAAGCTTTCTTT.

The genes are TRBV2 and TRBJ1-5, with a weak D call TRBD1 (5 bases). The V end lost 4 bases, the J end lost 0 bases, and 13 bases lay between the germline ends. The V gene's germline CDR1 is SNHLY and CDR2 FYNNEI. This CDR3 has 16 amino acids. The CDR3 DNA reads TGTGCCAGCAGTGGGGGACTCGTAATTAGCAATCAGCCCCAGCATTTT. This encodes CASSGGLVISNQPQHF.

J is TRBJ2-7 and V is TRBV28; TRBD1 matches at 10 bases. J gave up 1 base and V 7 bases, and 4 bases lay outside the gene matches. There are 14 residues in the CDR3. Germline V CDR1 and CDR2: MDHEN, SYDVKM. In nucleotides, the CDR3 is TGTGCCAGCATGGGGACAGGGGCTTCCTACGAGCAGTACTTC. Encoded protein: CASMGTGASYEQYF.

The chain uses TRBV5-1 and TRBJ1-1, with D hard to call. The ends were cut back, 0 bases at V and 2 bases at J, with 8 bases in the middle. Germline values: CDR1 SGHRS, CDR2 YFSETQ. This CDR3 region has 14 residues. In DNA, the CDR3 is TGCGCCAGCAGCTTGGATCCCCCAAACACTGAAGCTTTCTTT. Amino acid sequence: CASSLDPPNTEAFF.

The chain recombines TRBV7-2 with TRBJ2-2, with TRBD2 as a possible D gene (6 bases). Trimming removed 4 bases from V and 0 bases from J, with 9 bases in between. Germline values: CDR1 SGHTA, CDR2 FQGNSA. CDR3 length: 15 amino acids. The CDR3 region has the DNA TGTGCCAGCAGCTCCGCGGGGCCGAACACCGGGGAGCTGTTTTTT. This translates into CASSSAGPNTGELFF.

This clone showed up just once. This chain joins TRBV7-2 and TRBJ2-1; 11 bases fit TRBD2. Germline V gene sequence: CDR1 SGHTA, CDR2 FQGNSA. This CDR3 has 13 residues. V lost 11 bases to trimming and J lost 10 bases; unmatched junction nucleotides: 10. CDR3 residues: CASTRLAGGEQFF. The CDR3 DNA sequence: TGTGCCTCAACCCGGCTAGCGGGGGGAGAGCAGTTCTTC.

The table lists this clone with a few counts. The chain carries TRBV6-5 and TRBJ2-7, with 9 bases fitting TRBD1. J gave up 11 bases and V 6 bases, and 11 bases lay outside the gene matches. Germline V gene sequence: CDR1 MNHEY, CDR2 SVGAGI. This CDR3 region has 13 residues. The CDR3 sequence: CASSTTWDRVKYF. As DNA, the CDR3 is TGTGCCAGCAGCACTACTTGGGACAGGGTAAAGTACTTC.

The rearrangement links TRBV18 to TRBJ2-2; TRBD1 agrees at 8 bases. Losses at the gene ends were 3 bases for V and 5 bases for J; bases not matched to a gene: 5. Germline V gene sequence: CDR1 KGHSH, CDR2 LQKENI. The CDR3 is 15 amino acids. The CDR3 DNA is TGTGCCAGCTCACCGCAACAGGGGGAAACCGGGGAGCTGTTTTTT. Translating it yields CASSPQQGETGELFF.

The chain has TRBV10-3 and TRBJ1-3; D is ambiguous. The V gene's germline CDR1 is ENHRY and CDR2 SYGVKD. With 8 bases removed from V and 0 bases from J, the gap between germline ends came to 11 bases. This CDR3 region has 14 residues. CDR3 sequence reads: CAILDISSGNTIYF. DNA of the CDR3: TGTGCCATCTTAGACATAAGCTCTGGAAACACCATATATTTT.

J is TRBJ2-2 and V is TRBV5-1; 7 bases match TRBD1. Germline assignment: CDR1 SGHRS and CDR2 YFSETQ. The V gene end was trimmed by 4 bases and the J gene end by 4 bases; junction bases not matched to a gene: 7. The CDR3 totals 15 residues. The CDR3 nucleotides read TGCGCCAGCAGCCGGGACAGACTATTCACCGGGGAGCTGTTTTTT. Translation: CASSRDRLFTGELFF.

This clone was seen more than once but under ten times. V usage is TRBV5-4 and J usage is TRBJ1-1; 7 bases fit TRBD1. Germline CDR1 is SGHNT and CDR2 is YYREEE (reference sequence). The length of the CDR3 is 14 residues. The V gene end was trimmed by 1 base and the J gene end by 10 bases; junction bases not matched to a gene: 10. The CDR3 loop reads CASSLSGPSGGAFF. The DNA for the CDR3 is TGTGCCAGCAGCTTGAGCGGCCCCTCAGGGGGAGCTTTCTTT. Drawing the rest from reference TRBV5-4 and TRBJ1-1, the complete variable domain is ETGVTQSPTHLIKTRGQQVTLRCSSQSGHNTVSWYQQALGQGPQFIFQYYREEENGRGNFPPRFSGLQFPNYSSELNVNALELDDSALYLCASSLSGPSGGAFFGQGTRLTVV.

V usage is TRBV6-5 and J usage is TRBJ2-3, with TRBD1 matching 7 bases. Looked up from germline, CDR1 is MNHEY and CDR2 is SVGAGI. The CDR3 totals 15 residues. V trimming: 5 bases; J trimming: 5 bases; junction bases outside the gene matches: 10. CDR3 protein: CASSPRRQGIDTQYF. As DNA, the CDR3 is TGTGCCAGCAGTCCTCGCAGACAGGGAATAGATACGCAGTATTTT.

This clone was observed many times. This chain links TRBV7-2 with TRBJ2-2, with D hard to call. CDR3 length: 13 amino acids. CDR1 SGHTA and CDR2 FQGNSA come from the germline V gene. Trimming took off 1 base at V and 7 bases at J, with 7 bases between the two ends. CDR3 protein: CASSLVQVGELFF. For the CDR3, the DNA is TGTGCCAGCAGCTTAGTTCAGGTCGGGGAGCTGTTTTTT.

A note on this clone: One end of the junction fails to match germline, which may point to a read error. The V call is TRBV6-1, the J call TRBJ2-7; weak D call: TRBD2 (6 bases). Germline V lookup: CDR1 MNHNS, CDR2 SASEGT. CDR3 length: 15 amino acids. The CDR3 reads CASSEERAGGYGQYF. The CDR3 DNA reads TGTGCCAGCAGTGAAGAGCGGGCAGGAGGATACGGGCAGTACTTC.

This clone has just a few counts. As DNA, the CDR3 is TGTGCCAGCAGCACACCACGACTAGCGGGGACCCGTCGTGGGCAGTTCTTC. This codes for CASSTPRLAGTRRGQFF. The chain carries TRBV11-2 and TRBJ2-1; 11 bases align to TRBD2. Germline assignment: CDR1 SGHAT and CDR2 FQNNGV. V trimming: 5 bases; J trimming: 12 bases; junction bases outside the gene matches: 18. The CDR3 runs 17 residues. The whole variable domain, remainder taken from reference TRBV11-2 and TRBJ2-1, is EAGVAQSPRYKIIEKRQSVAFWCNPISGHATLYWYQQILGQGPKLLIQFQNNGVVDDSQLPKDRFSAERLKGVDSTLKIQPAKLEDSAVYLCASSTPRLAGTRRGQFFGPGTRLTVL.